Here is one T cell receptor beta chain with its context. Its target is not known. The trim removed 10 bases at V and 6 bases at J, leaving 12 bases unmatched. Germline V gene lookup returns CDR1 PRHDT and CDR2 FYEKMQ (reference sequence). This CDR3 has 15 residues. Profiling relied on immunoSEQ multiplex PCR, and the TCRdb table lists in-frame clones only, not all of them. The data contain about 68,000 clones, about 88% of them seen just once; the ten biggest clones take up roughly 3.4%. Regarding time point: after neoadjuvant nivolumab, at surgical resection. This record comes from a study of neoadjuvant anti-PD-1 for oral cavity cancer. The wider study: Patients mostly received three to four biweekly nivolumab doses at 3 mg/kg before surgery.

Study observations and caveats: PBMC Gini-index clonality exceeded responders' in non-responders post-nivolumab.

The receptor was isolated from a person between 40 and 85 years old with oral cavity squamous cell carcinoma. The sample was PBMCs, taken after nivolumab (anti-PD-1) treatment. The J gene is TRBJ2-2, the V gene TRBV13; 9 positions agree with TRBD1. The CDR3 DNA reads TGTGCCACCAACCGAGGACAGGGGAGGGCCGGGGAGCTGTTTTTT. This gives the protein CATNRGQGRAGELFF.